This TCR beta chain was recovered during a study of identifying expanded T cells in peripheral blood. Points from the study as a whole: Across healthy donors, higher total template counts meant significantly greater roughly two-week count variance.

V lost 8 bases to trimming and J lost 5 bases; unmatched junction nucleotides: 6. In germline, CDR1 is MNHNY, CDR2 SVGAGI (reference sequence). This CDR3 contains 13 residues. Worth noting for this clone: Its antigen is as yet unknown.

The protocol was immunoSEQ multiplex PCR, while the TCRdb copy is restricted to in-frame clones and leaves out a portion. The sample has over 65,000 clones; about 90% are singletons. Collection occurred without any documented infections or immune events in donors. Sequencing was done on a sample of blood. The TCR comes from a person aged 18-70 years in good health. V is TRBV6-6 and J is TRBJ1-5; 7 nucleotides align to TRBD1. Here the CDR3 DNA reads TGTGCCAGCGACAGGGCGGGTGATCAGCCCCAGCATTTT. Translated, it gives CASDRAGDQPQHF.